This T cell receptor (beta chain) emerged from a study of blood T cell repertoires in COVID-19. Study-level information: Material from acute and convalescent COVID-19 was sourced from the United States, Italy and Spain.

Losses at the gene ends were 6 bases for V and 8 bases for J; bases not matched to a gene: 8. Germline V gene data show CDR1 as MGHRA and CDR2 as YSYEKL. The CDR3 runs 14 residues. TCRdb keeps only in-frame clones here, not all; method: immunoSEQ multiplex PCR. The table records around 300,000 clones, 88% of them present only once. In terms of age and location, participants ranged from roughly 18 to 100 years and lived in 24 US areas. Allocation to cohorts depended on clinical history reported by the participants. The chain combines TRBV4-1 with TRBJ2-1; TRBD2 matches at 9 bases. The receptor was isolated from an older woman in a cohort exposed to, infected with or recovered from COVID-19 (not recorded which). The sample comprised PBMCs or T cells enriched from blood (not recorded which). CDR3 sequence: CASRQLAGFDEQFF. Here the CDR3 DNA reads TGCGCCAGCAGACAACTAGCGGGTTTCGATGAGCAGTTCTTC.